Below, 14 T cell receptor beta chains from the same sample are listed, as sequenced in a study of blood T cell repertoires in COVID-19. Method: immunoSEQ multiplex PCR; TCRdb's copy keeps in-frame clones and lacks some. The data contain about 330,000 clones, around 85% of them singletons. The sequenced sample was peripheral blood. The receptors shown here come from a human donor in a cohort sampled during active COVID-19.

The CDR3 bases are TGCAGTGCTAGTGGGACTAGCGGGGGTACAGATACGCAGTATTTT. This translates into CSASGTSGGTDTQYF. The V and J genes are TRBV20-1 and TRBJ2-3; 14 bases match TRBD2. V lost 3 bases and J lost 3; bases outside the gene matches: 2. Germline assignment: CDR1 DFQATT and CDR2 SNEGSKA (reference sequence). This CDR3 spans 15 amino acids.

J is TRBJ2-4 and V is TRBV7-9; D gene ambiguous. V was pared by 2 bases and J by 4 bases, with 9 bases between. The CDR3 totals 14 residues. Germline CDR1 SEHNR, CDR2 FQNEAQ (reference sequence). The CDR3 DNA reads TGTGCCAGCAGCTTACAGGATTTTAAAAACATTCAGTACTTC. It yields the protein CASSLQDFKNIQYF.

This clone was seen only a few times. A read error may account for a junction end that differs from germline. V usage is TRBV5-1 and J usage is TRBJ1-4; 7 bases map to TRBD1. From germline, CDR1 is SGHRS and CDR2 YFSETQ. The CDR3 loop spans 15 amino acids. The DNA of the CDR3 is TGCGCCAGCACCTTGGGCGACAGGGTGTACGAAAAACTGTTTTTT. Protein: CASTLGDRVYEKLFF. Together with reference TRBV5-1 and TRBJ1-4, the CDR3 gives the full variable domain: KAGVTQTPRYLIKTRGQQVTLSCSPISGHRSVSWYQQTPGQGLQFLFEYFSETQRNKGNFPGRFSGRQFSNSRSEMNVSTLELGDSALYLCASTLGDRVYEKLFFGSGTQLSVL.

The rearrangement links TRBV5-1 to TRBJ2-1; no reliable D call. Germline CDR1 SGHRS, CDR2 YFSETQ. V was clipped by 9 bases and J by 6 bases, with 13 bases between them. CDR3 length equals 12 residues. The CDR3 DNA is TGCGCCACCTACGCGCTACCCAATGAGCAGTTCTTC. This sequence encodes CATYALPNEQFF.

The V call is TRBV15, the J call TRBJ1-2; TRBD1 might be the D (6 bases). The germline V and J ends were trimmed by 8 bases and 5 bases, with 15 bases remaining between them. This CDR3 contains 13 residues. Germline-derived CDR1 and CDR2 are LNHNV and YYDKDF (reference sequence). DNA of the CDR3: TGTGCCACCTCTCGACAGGCAGGGTATGGCTACACCTTC. Protein sequence: CATSRQAGYGYTF.

This clone appeared a single time. The chain joins TRBV21-1 to TRBJ1-6; the table's D call, TRBD1, has no DNA check behind it. TRBV21-1 has pseudogene status. This CDR3 spans 16 amino acids. The CDR3 DNA reads as TGTGCCAGCAGCGGTAGGACAGGGCCCTATAATTCACCCCTCCACTTT. Residues: CASSGRTGPYNSPLHF.

The chain employs TRBV6-5 and TRBJ2-1; unclear D gene. Trimming removed 0 bases from V and 0 bases from J, with 9 bases in between. In germline, CDR1 is MNHEY, CDR2 SVGAGI. This CDR3 region has 16 residues. CDR3 in amino acids: CASSYSPTTSYNEQFF. Written as DNA, the CDR3 is TGTGCCAGCAGTTACTCCCCCACTACCTCCTACAATGAGCAGTTCTTC.

The chain uses TRBV12-3 or TRBV12-4 and TRBJ2-3, with D possibly matching TRBD1 (6 bases). V was shortened by 6 bases and J by 6 bases, with 10 bases between the two germline ends. The CDR3 has 12 residues. CDR3 protein: CASSLDRDTQYF. The CDR3 region has the DNA TGTGCCAGCAGCCTTGACAGGGATACGCAGTATTTT.

Only one count was recorded for this clone. The chain has TRBV6-5 and TRBJ2-2, with D unclear. Germline V gives CDR1 MNHEY, CDR2 SVGAGI. There are 14 residues in the CDR3. The V end lost 5 bases, the J end lost 1 base, and 8 bases lay between the germline ends. This CDR3 reads CASSNSGNTGELFF. For the CDR3, the DNA is TGTGCCAGCAGTAATTCAGGGAACACCGGGGAGCTGTTTTTT.

The chain employs TRBV3-1 (or the pseudogene TRBV3-2) and TRBJ2-7, with TRBD2 as a possible D gene (5 bases). The CDR3 sequence is 14 residues long. Germline lookup yields CDR1 LGHDT and CDR2 YNNKEL (reference sequence). V was cut by 4 bases and J by 2 bases, with 12 bases left in between. The CDR3 nucleotides are TGTGCCAGCAGCCCTTGGACTCGCACCTACGAGCAGTACTTC. As protein: CASSPWTRTYEQYF.

The chain joins TRBV19 to TRBJ2-3; maybe TRBD2 (6 bases). The CDR3 loop spans 15 amino acids. V lost 5 bases and J 1 base, leaving 13 bases between the germline ends. Per the germline V gene, CDR1 is LNHDA and CDR2 is SQIVND (reference sequence). The CDR3 region has the DNA TGTGCCAGTAGTGACGGGGGTCTCGGCACAGATACGCAGTATTTT. Translation: CASSDGGLGTDTQYF.

This clone has a handful of counts. Other DNA sequences in this specimen translate into the identical CDR3. This chain joins TRBV19 and TRBJ1-2; D call uncertain. This CDR3 has 12 residues. The germline CDR1 and CDR2 sequences are LNHDA and SQIVND (reference sequence). Trimming stripped 4 bases from V and 0 bases from J, with 3 bases between. CDR3 loop: CASSTTNYGYTF. In nucleotides, the CDR3 is TGTGCCAGTAGTACAACTAACTATGGCTACACCTTC. Drawing the rest from reference TRBV19 and TRBJ1-2, the complete variable domain is DGGITQSPKYLFRKEGQNVTLSCEQNLNHDAMYWYRQDPGQGLRLIYYSQIVNDFQKGDIAEGYSVSREKKESFPLTVTSAQKNPTAFYLCASSTTNYGYTFGSGTRLTVV.

This clone was recorded a few times. Distinct nucleotide sequences in the sample also encode this CDR3. The chain recombines TRBV24-1 with TRBJ2-2, with D tentatively TRBD1 (5 bases). The CDR3 is made up of 14 amino acids. Trimming removed 1 base from V and 4 bases from J, with 6 bases in between. Germline assignment: CDR1 KGHDR and CDR2 SFDVKD. The CDR3 DNA sequence: TGTGCCACCAGTGATTTTAGGGGCACCGGGGAGCTGTTTTTT. Residues: CATSDFRGTGELFF.

The chain has TRBV7-9 and TRBJ2-5; possibly TRBD1 for D (6 bases). The CDR3 runs to 12 residues. V gave up 5 bases and J gave up 5 bases, with 9 bases separating them. Germline V gene lookup returns CDR1 SEHNR and CDR2 FQNEAQ (reference sequence). The DNA of the CDR3 is TGTGCCAGCAGCCCAGGGGTCGAGACCCAGTACTTC. Amino acids: CASSPGVETQYF. The full variable domain, completed using reference TRBV7-9 and TRBJ2-5, is DTGVSQNPRHKITKRGQNVTFRCDPISEHNRLYWYRQTLGQGPEFLTYFQNEAQLEKSRLLSDRFSAERPKGSFSTLEIQRTEQGDSAMYLCASSPGVETQYFGPGTRLLVL.